The rows below give T cell receptor beta chains drawn from one sample of a study of shared clonotypes between healthy human individuals. Libraries were prepared by immunoSEQ multiplex PCR; TCRdb keeps only in-frame clonotypes and omits some of them. Here the sample spans roughly 2.2 million clones, around 92% being singletons. The specimen sequenced was naive CD4+ T cells from PBMCs. The receptors here all came from a man in his late teens or twenties in good health. Some clones in this sample may be carry-over from other donors' samples. Each CDR3 is given with its conserved first and last residue. Each record gives: D gene, V gene, J gene, clone size, CDR3 protein, CDR3 DNA. The D gene is left open where the match is weak. The size entry is marked missing in some rows and otherwise reads once, few, many or a size class.

>TRBD1|TRBV6-5|TRBJ2-5|-
CASSRQGYRETQYF
TGTGCCAGCAGTCGACAGGGTTACAGGGAGACCCAGTACTTC
>TRBD1|TRBV5-6|TRBJ1-2|once
CASSLVRTGYGYTF
TGTGCCAGCAGCTTGGTTAGGACAGGCTATGGCTACACCTTC
>-|TRBV5-5|TRBJ1-2|-
CASSLTTATYGYTF
TGTGCCAGCAGCTTGACGACAGCTACCTATGGCTACACCTTC
>-|TRBV5-1|TRBJ1-2|-
CASSLTGKDGYTF
TGCGCCAGCAGCTTGACAGGGAAAGATGGCTACACCTTC
>-|TRBV5-4|TRBJ1-6|-
CASSVTLGSPLHF
TGTGCCAGCAGCGTTACACTGGGTTCACCCCTCCACTTT
>TRBD1|TRBV5-1|TRBJ2-7|-
CASSPGTGVLSYEQYF
TGCGCCAGCAGCCCCGGGACAGGGGTTTTGTCCTACGAGCAGTACTTC
>-|TRBV2|TRBJ2-5|-
CASREYQETQYF
TGTGCCAGCCGGGAGTACCAAGAGACCCAGTACTTC
>-|TRBV18|TRBJ1-2|-
CASSPSTVPHLLNYGYTF
TGTGCCAGCTCACCCTCGACAGTACCGCACCTTCTTAACTATGGCTACACCTTC
>TRBD1|TRBV28|TRBJ2-7|-
CASSLWGQGAHYEQYF
TGTGCCAGCAGTTTATGGGGACAGGGGGCACACTACGAGCAGTACTTC
>-|TRBV19|TRBJ2-5|-
CASSVLSDQETQYF
TGTGCCAGTAGTGTTCTATCCGACCAAGAGACCCAGTACTTC
>-|TRBV4-3|TRBJ2-2|-
CASVRDLNTGELFF
TGCGCCAGCGTCCGGGACTTGAACACCGGGGAGCTGTTTTTT
>TRBD2|TRBV10-3|TRBJ2-3|-
CAISQQREGSDTQYF
TGTGCCATCAGCCAACAGCGGGAGGGCTCGGATACGCAGTATTTT
>-|TRBV28|TRBJ1-2|-
CATLPGGLSGYTF
TGTGCCACCCTCCCCGGGGGGCTTTCGGGCTACACCTTC
>-|TRBV7-3|TRBJ2-5|-
CASSRGLGSQETQYF
TGTGCCAGCAGCCGGGGGCTAGGATCCCAAGAGACCCAGTACTTC
>TRBD2|TRBV4-3|TRBJ2-7|-
CASSPSGYSYEQYF
TGCGCCAGCAGTCCTAGCGGGTACTCCTACGAGCAGTACTTC
>-|TRBV15|TRBJ2-3|-
CATSRVGGTDTQYF
TGTGCCACCAGCAGAGTTGGGGGGACAGATACGCAGTATTTT
>-|TRBV11-3|TRBJ2-7|-
CASSRSTGSSYEQYF
TGTGCCAGCAGCCGTTCTACGGGTTCCTCGTACGAGCAGTACTTC
>-|TRBV27|TRBJ1-5|-
CASSLRSGRRPQHF
TGTGCCAGCAGTTTACGGTCAGGGCGACGGCCCCAGCATTTT
>-|TRBV28|TRBJ1-2|-
CASSYRVAWTDGYTF
TGTGCCAGCAGTTACAGGGTGGCCTGGACGGATGGCTACACCTTC
>-|TRBV28|TRBJ1-1|-
CASSLGAEAFF
TGTGCCAGCAGTTTGGGGGCCGAAGCTTTCTTT
>TRBD2|TRBV5-1|TRBJ2-3|-
CASSMGLAGGAADTQYF
TGCGCCAGCAGCATGGGTCTAGCGGGAGGAGCGGCAGATACGCAGTATTTT
>TRBD2|TRBV7-8|TRBJ2-7|-
CASSGNSGKGGEQYF
TGTGCCAGCAGCGGAAATAGCGGGAAGGGCGGCGAGCAGTACTTC
>-|TRBV13|TRBJ2-5|-
CASTKRVNGQETQYF
TGTGCCAGCACCAAGCGCGTTAATGGCCAAGAGACCCAGTACTTC
>-|TRBV7-2|TRBJ1-1|-
CASSPVRVTEAFF
TGTGCCAGCAGTCCGGTGCGTGTCACTGAAGCTTTCTTT
>-|TRBV7-6|TRBJ2-1|-
CASTPRGQNLNEQFF
TGTGCCAGCACCCCGCGGGGCCAAAATCTCAATGAGCAGTTCTTC
>-|TRBV4-1|TRBJ2-7|-
CASSQLSLQGSSEQYF
TGCGCCAGCAGCCAATTAAGTTTACAGGGTTCCTCCGAGCAGTACTTC
>-|TRBV2|TRBJ2-4|once
CASSDGTAKNIQYF
TGTGCCAGCAGTGATGGAACAGCTAAAAACATTCAGTACTTC
>TRBD1|TRBV28|TRBJ2-7|once
CASSLYRTGGFYEQYF
TGTGCCAGCAGTTTATACAGGACAGGGGGGTTCTACGAGCAGTACTTC
>TRBD2|TRBV29-1|TRBJ2-2|-
CSVFSGRGADGELFF
TGCAGCGTTTTTAGCGGGAGGGGTGCGGACGGGGAGCTGTTTTTT
>-|TRBV27|TRBJ2-3|-
CASTASWGSVNTQYF
TGTGCCAGCACTGCATCGTGGGGCTCCGTGAATACGCAGTATTTT
>-|TRBV6-6|TRBJ1-1|-
CASTRPGVVEAFF
TGTGCCAGCACTCGACCGGGGGTGGTTGAAGCTTTCTTT
>-|TRBV10-3|TRBJ2-1|-
CAISETGSHLNEQFF
TGTGCCATCAGTGAGACCGGGTCTCATCTGAATGAGCAGTTCTTC
>-|TRBV7-2|TRBJ1-2|-
CASSEQSGLHGYTF
TGTGCCAGCAGCGAGCAGTCGGGTCTTCATGGCTACACCTTC
>-|TRBV19|TRBJ1-4|-
CASREGSERRGVLFF
TGTGCCAGCCGAGAAGGGTCCGAAAGGCGGGGAGTGCTGTTTTTT
>-|TRBV2|TRBJ2-7|-
CASNVRVAEQYF
TGTGCCAGCAACGTCAGGGTTGCCGAGCAGTACTTC
>-|TRBV30|TRBJ1-5|-
CAWSVVTGNQPQHF
TGTGCCTGGAGTGTAGTAACAGGCAATCAGCCCCAGCATTTT
>-|TRBV21-1|TRBJ2-3|once
CASSKGRWGQGEAQYF
TGTGCCAGCAGCAAAGGAAGGTGGGGACAGGGAGAGGCGCAGTATTTT
>-|TRBV27|TRBJ2-1|-
CASSQRLVNEQFF
TGTGCCAGCAGCCAACGACTGGTAAATGAGCAGTTCTTC
>-|TRBV4-1|TRBJ2-6|-
CASSQGITRLTGANVLTF
TGCGCCAGCAGCCAAGGGATTACCCGACTTACTGGGGCCAACGTCCTGACTTTC
>-|TRBV5-1|TRBJ2-7|once
CASSLVPRGATSYEQYF
TGCGCCAGCAGCTTGGTTCCCCGTGGGGCCACCTCCTACGAGCAGTACTTC
>-|TRBV4-3|TRBJ2-1|-
CASSQEAGGFSYNEQFF
TGCGCCAGCAGCCAAGAGGCTGGCGGGTTTTCCTACAATGAGCAGTTCTTC
>-|TRBV20-1|TRBJ1-2|few
CSAIPGGGYTF
TGCAGTGCCATACCTGGGGGCGGCTACACCTTC
>-|TRBV19|TRBJ1-3|-
CASSRTDNSGNTIYF
TGTGCCAGTAGTAGGACGGATAACTCTGGAAACACCATATATTTT
>TRBD1|TRBV19|TRBJ2-3|-
CASSRDRGTDTQYF
TGTGCCAGTAGTCGGGACAGGGGCACAGATACGCAGTATTTT
>-|TRBV11-3|TRBJ1-4|-
CASSPRRGNGKLFF
TGTGCCAGCAGCCCTCGACGGGGAAATGGAAAACTGTTTTTT
>-|TRBV4-2|TRBJ2-5|-
CASSQEPETQYF
TGTGCCAGCAGCCAAGAACCGGAGACCCAGTACTTC
>-|TRBV7-2|TRBJ2-3|-
CASSQAATTQYF
TGTGCCAGCAGTCAAGCGGCTACTACGCAGTATTTT
>TRBD1|TRBV5-1|TRBJ1-3|-
CASTLGGQGNTIYF
TGCGCCAGCACCCTCGGGGGACAGGGAAACACCATATATTTT
>TRBD1|TRBV7-7|TRBJ1-1|few
CASSPVQGAGAFF
TGTGCCAGCAGCCCCGTACAGGGGGCCGGAGCTTTCTTT
>-|TRBV7-9|TRBJ1-3|-
CASTPDFSGNTIYF
TGTGCCAGCACCCCGGACTTCTCTGGAAACACCATATATTTT
>-|TRBV10-3|TRBJ2-3|-
CAIISDPSTDTQYF
TGTGCCATCATTAGCGACCCTAGCACAGATACGCAGTATTTT
>-|TRBV28|TRBJ2-5|-
CASSLGGQETQYF
TGTGCCAGCAGTTTAGGCGGCCAAGAGACCCAGTACTTC
>-|TRBV2|TRBJ1-3|-
CASRISRVPGNTIYF
TGTGCCAGCAGAATTTCCAGGGTACCTGGAAACACCATATATTTT
>TRBD1|TRBV5-1|TRBJ2-3|-
CASSPGQGLRTDTQYF
TGCGCCAGCAGCCCCGGACAGGGCCTGCGCACAGATACGCAGTATTTT